This T cell receptor (beta chain) was captured by sequencing in a study of shared clonotypes between healthy human individuals. This CDR3 is built from 15 residues. Germline V CDR1 and CDR2: MNHEY, SMNVEV (reference sequence). Deletions cut 5 bases from V and 6 bases from J, with 19 bases between. TCRdb's table, derived via immunoSEQ multiplex PCR, lists solely in-frame clones and lacks some. The data show 2,100,000 or so clones, nearly 97% seen once. Sequences were obtained from naive CD4+ T cells sorted from blood. Subset given: CD45RA+ positively selected. The chain is built from TRBV27 and TRBJ1-1, with a tentative D call TRBD1 (5 bases). The TCR sequence derives from a man younger than 35 in good health. The CDR3 sequence: CASSPAGTARPEAFF. In nucleotides, the CDR3 is TGTGCCAGCAGTCCCGCCGGGACGGCGCGACCTGAAGCTTTCTTT.